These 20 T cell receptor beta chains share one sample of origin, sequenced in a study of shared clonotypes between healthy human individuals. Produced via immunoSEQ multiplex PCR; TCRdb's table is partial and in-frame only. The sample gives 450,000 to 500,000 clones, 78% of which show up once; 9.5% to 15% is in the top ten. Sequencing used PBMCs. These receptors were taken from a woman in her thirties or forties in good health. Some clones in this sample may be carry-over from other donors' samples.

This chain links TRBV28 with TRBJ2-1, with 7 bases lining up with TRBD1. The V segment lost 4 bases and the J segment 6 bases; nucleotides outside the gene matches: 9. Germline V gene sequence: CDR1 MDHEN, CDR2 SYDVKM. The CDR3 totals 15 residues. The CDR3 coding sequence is TGTGCCAGCAGTTACCTTGGACAGGTACTCAATGAGCAGTTCTTC. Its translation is CASSYLGQVLNEQFF.

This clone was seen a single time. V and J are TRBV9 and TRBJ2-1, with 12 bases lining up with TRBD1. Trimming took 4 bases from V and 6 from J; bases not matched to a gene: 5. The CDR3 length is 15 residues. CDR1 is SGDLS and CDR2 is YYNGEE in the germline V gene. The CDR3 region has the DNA TGTGCCAGCAGCCTGGCGGGACAGGGGGCCAATGAGCAGTTCTTC. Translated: CASSLAGQGANEQFF.

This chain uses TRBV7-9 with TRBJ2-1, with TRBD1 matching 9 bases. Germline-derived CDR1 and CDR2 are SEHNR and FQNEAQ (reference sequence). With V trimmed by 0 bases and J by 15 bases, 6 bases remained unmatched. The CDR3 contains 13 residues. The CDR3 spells CASSLAGQGIAFF. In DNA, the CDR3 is TGTGCCAGCAGCTTAGCGGGACAGGGAATAGCGTTCTTC.

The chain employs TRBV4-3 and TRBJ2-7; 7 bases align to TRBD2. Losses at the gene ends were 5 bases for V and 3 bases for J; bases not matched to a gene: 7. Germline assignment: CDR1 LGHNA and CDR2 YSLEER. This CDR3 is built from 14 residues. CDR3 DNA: TGCGCCAGCAGCGTGGCTAGCGGAAACTACGAGCAGTACTTC. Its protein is CASSVASGNYEQYF.

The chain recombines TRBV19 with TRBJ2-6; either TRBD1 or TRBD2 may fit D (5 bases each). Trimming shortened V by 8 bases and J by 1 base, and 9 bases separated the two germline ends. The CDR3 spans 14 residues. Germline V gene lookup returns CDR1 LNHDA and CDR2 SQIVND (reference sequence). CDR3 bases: TGTGCCAGTGGGACGGTTTCTGGGGCCAACGTCCTGACTTTC. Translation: CASGTVSGANVLTF.

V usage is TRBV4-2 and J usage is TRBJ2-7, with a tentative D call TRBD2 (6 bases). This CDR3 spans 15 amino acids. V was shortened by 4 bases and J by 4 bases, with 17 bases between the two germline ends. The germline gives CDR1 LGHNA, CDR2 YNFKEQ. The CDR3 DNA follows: TGTGCCAGCAGCCCCACGCCGGGAGCCGGGTACGAGCAGTACTTC. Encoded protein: CASSPTPGAGYEQYF.

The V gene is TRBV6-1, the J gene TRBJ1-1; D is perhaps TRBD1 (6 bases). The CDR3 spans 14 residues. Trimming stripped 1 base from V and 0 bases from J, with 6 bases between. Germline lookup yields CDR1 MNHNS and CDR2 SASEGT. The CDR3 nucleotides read TGTGCCAGCAGTGAAGACAGGGTGAACACTGAAGCTTTCTTT. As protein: CASSEDRVNTEAFF.

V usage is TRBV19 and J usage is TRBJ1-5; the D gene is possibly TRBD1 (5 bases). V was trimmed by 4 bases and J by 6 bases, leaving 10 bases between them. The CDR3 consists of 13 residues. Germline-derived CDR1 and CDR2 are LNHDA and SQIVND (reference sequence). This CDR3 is CASSTGQGQPQHF. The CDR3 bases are TGTGCCAGTAGTACAGGGCAGGGTCAGCCCCAGCATTTT.

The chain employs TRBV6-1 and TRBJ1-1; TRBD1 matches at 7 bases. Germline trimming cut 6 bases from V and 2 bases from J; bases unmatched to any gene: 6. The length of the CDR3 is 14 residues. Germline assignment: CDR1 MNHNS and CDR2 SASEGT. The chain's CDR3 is CASSRDRLNTEAFF. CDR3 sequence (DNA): TGTGCCAGCAGCCGGGACAGACTCAACACTGAAGCTTTCTTT.

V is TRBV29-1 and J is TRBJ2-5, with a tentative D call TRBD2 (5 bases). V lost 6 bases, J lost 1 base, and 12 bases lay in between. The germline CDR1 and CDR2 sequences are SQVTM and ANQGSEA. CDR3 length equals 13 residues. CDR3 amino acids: CSVPLGLQETQYF. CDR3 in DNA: TGCAGCGTCCCACTAGGCCTCCAAGAGACCCAGTACTTC.

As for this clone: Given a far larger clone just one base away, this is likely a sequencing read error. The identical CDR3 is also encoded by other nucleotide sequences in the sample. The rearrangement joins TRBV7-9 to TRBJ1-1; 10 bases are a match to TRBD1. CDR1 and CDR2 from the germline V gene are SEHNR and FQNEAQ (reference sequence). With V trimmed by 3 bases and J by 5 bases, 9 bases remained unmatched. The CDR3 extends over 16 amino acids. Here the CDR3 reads CASSLGTGVEDTEAFF. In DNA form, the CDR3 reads TGTGCCAGCAGCTTGGGGACAGGGGTTGAGGATACTGAAGCTTTCTTT.

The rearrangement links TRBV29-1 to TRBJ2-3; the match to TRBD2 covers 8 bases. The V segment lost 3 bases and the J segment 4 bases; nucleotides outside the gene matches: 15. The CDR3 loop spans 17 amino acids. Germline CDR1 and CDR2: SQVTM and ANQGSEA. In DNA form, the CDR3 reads TGCAGCGTTGACCCCCCCCAAGCGGGAGCCTACTCAGATACGCAGTATTTT. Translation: CSVDPPQAGAYSDTQYF.

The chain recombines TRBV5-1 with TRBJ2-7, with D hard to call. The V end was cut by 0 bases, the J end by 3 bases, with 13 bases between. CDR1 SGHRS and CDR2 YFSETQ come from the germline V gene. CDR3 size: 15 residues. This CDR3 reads CASSLGGSSLYEQYF. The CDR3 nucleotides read TGCGCCAGCAGCTTGGGGGGTAGCAGTCTCTACGAGCAGTACTTC.

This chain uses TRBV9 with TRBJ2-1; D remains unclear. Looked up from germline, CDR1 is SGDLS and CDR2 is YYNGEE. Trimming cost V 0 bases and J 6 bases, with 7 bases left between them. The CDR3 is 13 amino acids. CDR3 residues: CASSVGSRNEQFF. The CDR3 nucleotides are TGTGCCAGCAGCGTAGGAAGCCGCAATGAGCAGTTCTTC. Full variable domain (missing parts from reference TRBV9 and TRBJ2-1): DSGVTQTPKHLITATGQRVTLRCSPRSGDLSVYWYQQSLDQGLQFLIQYYNGEERAKGNILERFSAQQFPDLHSELNLSSLELGDSALYFCASSVGSRNEQFFGPGTRLTVL.

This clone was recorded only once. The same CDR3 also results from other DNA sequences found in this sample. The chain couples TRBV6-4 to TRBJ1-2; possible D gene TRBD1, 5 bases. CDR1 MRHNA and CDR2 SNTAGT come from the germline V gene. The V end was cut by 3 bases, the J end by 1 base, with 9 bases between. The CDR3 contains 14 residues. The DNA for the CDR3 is TGTGCCAGCAGTGAGGGGCCCAATAACTATGGCTACACCTTC. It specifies CASSEGPNNYGYTF.

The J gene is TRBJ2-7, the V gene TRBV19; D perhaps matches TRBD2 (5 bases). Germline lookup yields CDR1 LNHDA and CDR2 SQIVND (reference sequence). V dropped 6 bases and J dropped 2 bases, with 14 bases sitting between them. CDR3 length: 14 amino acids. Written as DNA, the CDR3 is TGTGCCAGTAGCCCCCAAGCGGATACCTACGAGCAGTACTTC. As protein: CASSPQADTYEQYF.

The CDR3 loop is CASSPGDSTDTQYF. The CDR3 DNA follows: TGCGCCAGCAGCCCTGGGGACTCCACAGATACGCAGTATTTT. The chain has TRBV5-1 and TRBJ2-3, with D perhaps TRBD2 (6 bases). The V gene's germline CDR1 is SGHRS and CDR2 YFSETQ. The CDR3 extends over 14 amino acids. V shed 4 bases and J shed 2 bases, with 11 bases lying between them.

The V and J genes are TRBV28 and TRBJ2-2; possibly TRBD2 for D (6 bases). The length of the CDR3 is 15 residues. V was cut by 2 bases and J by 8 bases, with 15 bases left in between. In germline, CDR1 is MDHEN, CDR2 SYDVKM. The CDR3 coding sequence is TGTGCCAGCAGTTTAGGAGCGGGCCAGGAAGGGGAGCTGTTTTTT. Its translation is CASSLGAGQEGELFF.

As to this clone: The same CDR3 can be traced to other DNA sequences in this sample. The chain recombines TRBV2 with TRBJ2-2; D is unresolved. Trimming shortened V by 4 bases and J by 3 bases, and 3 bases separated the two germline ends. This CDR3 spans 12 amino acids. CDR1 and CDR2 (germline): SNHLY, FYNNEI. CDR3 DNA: TGTGCCAGCAGTGCTTACACCGGGGAGCTGTTTTTT. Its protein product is CASSAYTGELFF.

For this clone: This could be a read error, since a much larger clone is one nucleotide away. CDR3 sequence reads: CASSLALGDTQYF. The CDR3, as DNA: TGTGCCAGCAGCTTAGCGCTAGGAGATACGCAGTATTTT. V gene TRBV7-6 combines with J gene TRBJ2-3; D gene uncertain. This CDR3 is built from 13 residues. V gave up 0 bases and J gave up 5 bases, with 6 bases separating them. Germline V gives CDR1 SGHVS, CDR2 FNYEAQ.